A selection of T cell receptor beta chains follows, all from one sample in a study of regulatory T cells in long-lasting Graves disease. TCRdb passed the multiplex PCR reads through MiXCR, listing each CDR3 protein once. The sample shows 400,000 to 500,000 distinct CDR3 sequences, 14% to 15% of them seen only once. This sample was also put to use in a study of T cells in Graves' hyperthyroidism and ophthalmopathy.

This sample comprised peripheral blood mononuclear cells (PBMCs), obtained at new diagnosis, from a patient treated with antithyroid drugs. These receptors originate from a woman aged 40-49 years with Graves disease. CDR3s include the opening cysteine and the closing phenylalanine or tryptophan. The D gene is left open where the match is weak. Clone size is stated in some rows and not others, as once, few, many or a class when expanded.

DNA: TGTGCCAGTAGTATTGGCAACCCGGGAGGGCCAGGCAATGAGCAGTTCTTC; CDR3: CASSIGNPGGPGNEQFF; size: few; J: TRBJ2-1; D: TRBD2; V: TRBV19
DNA: TGCGCCAGCAGCCAAGAAACTAGCGACCACACCGGGGAGCTGTTTTTT; CDR3: CASSQETSDHTGELFF; size: once; J: TRBJ2-2; D: TRBD2; V: TRBV4-3
DNA: TGTGCCATCAGTGAGTCGGAACAGGGTAGTCAGCCCCAGCATTTT; CDR3: CAISESEQGSQPQHF; size: few; J: TRBJ1-5; D: .; V: TRBV10-3
DNA: TGTGCCAGCAGTTTATCGGCCGGGACAGGGGGCACAGATACGCAGTATTTT; CDR3: CASSLSAGTGGTDTQYF; size: many; J: TRBJ2-3; D: TRBD1; V: TRBV27
DNA: TGCAGCGTTGAAGGACTAGCGGGAGGGAGCTCCTACAATGAGCAGTTCTTC; CDR3: CSVEGLAGGSSYNEQFF; size: many; J: TRBJ2-1; D: TRBD2; V: TRBV29-1
DNA: TGTGCCAGCAGCTTGGGGGACTACAACAATGAGCAGTTCTTC; CDR3: CASSLGDYNNEQFF; size: .; J: TRBJ2-1; D: TRBD2; V: TRBV5-6
DNA: TGTGCCAGCAGTTCAACTAGCGGGAGTGGGGAGCTGTTTTTT; CDR3: CASSSTSGSGELFF; size: many; J: TRBJ2-2; D: TRBD2; V: TRBV12-3/TRBV12-4
DNA: TGTGCCATCACCGACGACAATGAGCAGTTCTTC; CDR3: CAITDDNEQFF; size: many; J: TRBJ2-1; D: .; V: TRBV10-3
DNA: TGTGCCAGCAGCTTACGGGACAGCTCCTACAATGAGCAGTTCTTC; CDR3: CASSLRDSSYNEQFF; size: many; J: TRBJ2-1; D: TRBD1; V: TRBV11-2
DNA: TGTGCCAGCAGTTTGCCCGGCGGAGGAGGGGAAGAGACCCAGTACTTC; CDR3: CASSLPGGGGEETQYF; size: many; J: TRBJ2-5; D: .; V: TRBV28
DNA: TGTGCCAGCACAACGCCAGGACACAATAATGAAAAACTGTTTTTT; CDR3: CASTTPGHNNEKLFF; size: many; J: TRBJ1-4; D: .; V: TRBV6-1
DNA: TGTGCCAGCAGCCAAGACCTGATAGCGGACGAGCAGTTCTTC; CDR3: CASSQDLIADEQFF; size: few; J: TRBJ2-1; D: .; V: TRBV14
DNA: TGTGCCACCTCACTGGGGTCGTGGAATGAGCAGTTCTTC; CDR3: CATSLGSWNEQFF; size: .; J: TRBJ2-1; D: .; V: TRBV25-1
DNA: TGCGCCAGCAAACAGGGGAGGAACACCGGGGAGCTGTTTTTT; CDR3: CASKQGRNTGELFF; size: many; J: TRBJ2-2; D: TRBD1; V: TRBV5-1
DNA: TGCGCCAGCAGCCACGGGACTAGCGGACAAGAGACCCAGTACTTC; CDR3: CASSHGTSGQETQYF; size: .; J: TRBJ2-5; D: TRBD2; V: TRBV4-1